The 29 T cell receptor beta chains below were found in one sample sequenced in a study of OX40 agonist ivuxolimab in advanced cancers. Data came from immunoSEQ multiplex PCR; TCRdb stores just in-frame clones and leaves some out. The sample has 150,000 to 180,000 clones; 94% are singletons. Sequenced here: CD4+ or CD8+ T cells sorted from blood, sampled in a trial of the OX40 agonist ivuxolimab. All receptors come from an adult with an advanced solid tumor such as melanoma, head and neck, liver or kidney cancer.

The V and J genes are TRBV9 and TRBJ2-5, with 8 bases lining up with TRBD2. CDR3 length equals 16 residues. The germline gives CDR1 SGDLS, CDR2 YYNGEE. Trimming at V came to 0 bases and at J to 5 bases, leaving 9 bases not matched to a gene. The CDR3 sequence is CASSVVGSGGLETQYF. The CDR3 nucleotides read TGTGCCAGCAGCGTAGTCGGGTCGGGAGGGTTGGAGACCCAGTACTTC. Drawing the rest from reference TRBV9 and TRBJ2-5, the complete variable domain is DSGVTQTPKHLITATGQRVTLRCSPRSGDLSVYWYQQSLDQGLQFLIQYYNGEERAKGNILERFSAQQFPDLHSELNLSSLELGDSALYFCASSVVGSGGLETQYFGPGTRLLVL.

The table lists this clone with a count of one. J is TRBJ1-1 and V is TRBV7-2; possible D gene TRBD1, 6 bases. Trimming took 5 bases from V and 0 from J, leaving 10 bases between them. This CDR3 is built from 14 residues. Germline values: CDR1 SGHTA, CDR2 FQGNSA. The CDR3 nucleotides are TGTGCCAGCAGCCACGGGGGCATGAACACTGAAGCTTTCTTT. This encodes CASSHGGMNTEAFF.

The V call is TRBV18, the J call TRBJ1-2; TRBD1 matches at 7 bases. Germline V gene data show CDR1 as KGHSH and CDR2 as LQKENI. The CDR3 contains 18 residues. V dropped 0 bases and J dropped 2; count of bases not matched to a gene: 12. The CDR3 loop reads CASSPPVFEGAGNYGYTF. CDR3 bases: TGTGCCAGCTCACCACCGGTCTTCGAGGGGGCGGGCAACTATGGCTACACCTTC.

V gene TRBV2 combines with J gene TRBJ2-3; a weak D match, TRBD2 (5 bases). Germline V lookup: CDR1 SNHLY, CDR2 FYNNEI. V gave up 5 bases and J gave up 6 bases, with 18 bases separating them. The CDR3 loop spans 15 amino acids. CDR3 region: CASSLEGLTRDTQYF. The CDR3 nucleotides read TGTGCCAGCAGTTTAGAGGGCCTTACGAGGGATACGCAGTATTTT.

The chain recombines TRBV6-5 with TRBJ1-1; possibly TRBD1 for D (5 bases). The CDR3 covers 15 residues. The V gene's germline CDR1 is MNHEY and CDR2 SVGAGI. Trimming shortened V by 0 bases and J by 0 bases, and 8 bases separated the two germline ends. CDR3 protein: CASSYSGRLNTEAFF. The CDR3 DNA sequence: TGTGCCAGCAGTTACTCGGGACGGTTGAACACTGAAGCTTTCTTT.

V gene TRBV29-1 combines with J gene TRBJ1-5; 7 bases line up with TRBD1. Per the germline V gene, CDR1 is SQVTM and CDR2 is ANQGSEA. CDR3 length: 13 amino acids. V gave up 4 bases and J gave up 3 bases; unmatched junction bases: 3. The CDR3 region is CSVGQGANQPQHF. The CDR3 DNA follows: TGCAGCGTTGGACAGGGTGCCAATCAGCCCCAGCATTTT.

This rearrangement joins TRBV4-1 to TRBJ1-3, with a weak D call TRBD1 (5 bases). The CDR3 consists of 15 residues. Trimming shortened V by 3 bases and J by 1 base, and 10 bases separated the two germline ends. The V gene's germline CDR1 is MGHRA and CDR2 YSYEKL. The CDR3 region is CASSHGGRSGNTIYF. CDR3 DNA: TGCGCCAGCAGCCACGGGGGAAGGTCTGGAAACACCATATATTTT.

The genes are TRBV11-3 and TRBJ2-7, with D possibly TRBD2 on 7 matching bases. Germline assignment: CDR1 SGHNT and CDR2 YENEEA. V was shortened by 5 bases and J by 4 bases, with 15 bases between the two germline ends. This CDR3 has 14 amino acids. The CDR3 bases are TGTGCCAGCAGCCCGGGGGGCCAGATATACGAGCAGTACTTC. Translating gives CASSPGGQIYEQYF.

This chain joins TRBV7-2 and TRBJ1-2; the D is unclear. The CDR3 runs to 14 residues. The ends were cut back, 2 bases at V and 2 bases at J, with 9 bases in the middle. Germline assignment: CDR1 SGHTA and CDR2 FQGNSA. The CDR3 sequence: CASSLSGQNYGYTF. CDR3 in DNA: TGTGCCAGCAGCTTAAGTGGCCAAAACTATGGCTACACCTTC.

This chain joins TRBV21-1 and TRBJ2-7. TRBV21-1 is marked as a pseudogene. The CDR3 runs 10 residues. Written as DNA, the CDR3 is TGTGCCAGCAGCATTGAAGAGCAGTACTTC. Translating it yields CASSIEEQYF.

This clone was seen a single time. The chain uses TRBV25-1 and TRBJ2-5; 16 bases are shared with TRBD2. The CDR3 consists of 17 residues. The V gene's germline CDR1 is MGHDK and CDR2 SYGVNS. Trimming took 6 bases from V and 5 from J; bases not matched to a gene: 9. CDR3 sequence: CASSPGTSGRAWETQYF. Here the CDR3 DNA reads TGTGCCAGCAGCCCCGGGACTAGCGGGAGGGCCTGGGAGACCCAGTACTTC.

This clone has more than one count but fewer than ten. The chain links TRBV28 to TRBJ1-1; D is perhaps TRBD1 (6 bases). Germline CDR1 and CDR2: MDHEN and SYDVKM. Trimming shortened V by 3 bases and J by 8 bases, and 13 bases separated the two germline ends. The CDR3 loop spans 13 amino acids. The CDR3 sequence is CASSLAGQLEAFF. CDR3 sequence (DNA): TGTGCCAGCAGTTTGGCCGGACAGCTAGAAGCTTTCTTT.

This sequence joins TRBV7-2 and TRBJ2-3; D not resolved. Germline assignment: CDR1 SGHTA and CDR2 FQGNSA. The CDR3 is 13 amino acids. Trimming took 0 bases from V and 5 from J, leaving 6 bases between them. The CDR3 DNA sequence: TGTGCCAGCAGCTTAGCCCAGGAAGATACGCAGTATTTT. Its protein is CASSLAQEDTQYF.

The chain combines TRBV29-1 with TRBJ1-2, with unresolved D. This CDR3 spans 14 amino acids. Trimming cost V 6 bases and J 2 bases, with 16 bases left between them. CDR1 is SQVTM, CDR2 ANQGSEA, per germline. The CDR3 loop is CSVKLTSGNYGYTF. The CDR3 coding sequence is TGCAGCGTGAAGTTGACGTCCGGGAACTATGGCTACACCTTC.

The chain combines TRBV5-1 with TRBJ1-3; 7 bases agree with TRBD1. The CDR3 sequence is 18 residues long. The V gene's germline CDR1 is SGHRS and CDR2 YFSETQ. The V and J ends lost 1 base and 1 base, in that order; junction bases with no gene match: 11. The CDR3: CASSLSGPGGSSGNTIYF. The CDR3 DNA reads TGCGCCAGCAGCTTGTCCGGCCCAGGGGGAAGTTCTGGAAACACCATATATTTT.

The chain links TRBV19 to TRBJ1-6; D is ambiguous. The CDR3 totals 14 residues. Trimming removed 5 bases at V and 7 bases at J, with 12 bases between. In germline, CDR1 is LNHDA, CDR2 SQIVND (reference sequence). The chain's CDR3 is CASSPPRENSPLHF. CDR3 in DNA: TGTGCCAGTAGTCCCCCAAGGGAGAATTCACCCCTCCACTTT.

In its sample, this clone was seen once. The chain carries TRBV28 and TRBJ1-1, with a tentative D call TRBD1 (5 bases). CDR3 size: 13 residues. The V end was cut by 8 bases, the J end by 2 bases, with 12 bases between. Germline CDR1 MDHEN, CDR2 SYDVKM. The CDR3 region has the DNA TGTGCCAGCCTTCCGGGGGGTAACACTGAAGCTTTCTTT. This encodes CASLPGGNTEAFF.

The rearrangement links TRBV18 to TRBJ2-6; D remains unclear. This CDR3 comprises 13 residues. Germline CDR1 reads KGHSH; CDR2 reads LQKENI. V dropped 0 bases and J dropped 3 bases, with 0 bases sitting between them. CDR3 DNA sequence: TGTGCCAGCTCACCACCTGGGGCCAACGTCCTGACTTTC. Translating it yields CASSPPGANVLTF. The full variable domain, rest sourced from reference TRBV18 and TRBJ2-6, is NAGVMQNPRHLVRRRGQEARLRCSPMKGHSHVYWYRQLPEEGLKFMVYLQKENIIDESGMPKERFSAEFPKEGPSILRIQQVVRGDSAAYFCASSPPGANVLTFGAGSRLTVL.

The chain uses TRBV5-1 and TRBJ1-2; D not certain. Trimming shortened V by 2 bases and J by 0 bases, and 5 bases separated the two germline ends. Germline lookup yields CDR1 SGHRS and CDR2 YFSETQ. CDR3 size: 13 residues. The CDR3 bases are TGCGCCAGCAGCTTATCGGCTAACTATGGCTACACCTTC. Protein sequence: CASSLSANYGYTF.

CDR3 protein: CARGDRDTTYEQYF. DNA of the CDR3: TGTGCCAGGGGGGACAGGGATACTACCTACGAGCAGTACTTC. J is TRBJ2-7 and V is TRBV2; TRBD1 matches 9 bases. Trimming took 9 bases from V and 2 from J; bases not matched to a gene: 8. The V gene's germline CDR1 is SNHLY and CDR2 FYNNEI. This CDR3 has 14 amino acids.

This clone has just one count. This chain connects TRBV7-2 to TRBJ2-1; 14 bases agree with TRBD2. Germline CDR1 is SGHTA and CDR2 is FQGNSA. The V segment lost 2 bases and the J segment 6 bases; nucleotides outside the gene matches: 6. This CDR3 comprises 17 residues. Here the CDR3 DNA reads TGTGCCAGCAGCTTACTCCCGGGACTAGCGGGAGTCAATGAGCAGTTCTTC. Residues: CASSLLPGLAGVNEQFF.

The rearrangement links TRBV18 to TRBJ1-2, with a possible D match to TRBD1 (5 bases). CDR1 is KGHSH, CDR2 LQKENI, per germline. Trimming stripped 3 bases from V and 8 bases from J, with 10 bases between. CDR3 length: 12 amino acids. CDR3 nucleotides: TGTGCCAGCTCACCTGACAGCGGCGGCTACACCTTC. Its translation: CASSPDSGGYTF.

The gene calls are TRBV10-3 and TRBJ1-1; no clear D. Germline V gives CDR1 ENHRY, CDR2 SYGVKD. This CDR3 spans 13 amino acids. V was cut by 0 bases and J by 8 bases, with 10 bases left in between. CDR3 nucleotides: TGTGCCATCAGTGAGTCGTCCGCCCACGAAGCTTTCTTT. Amino acids: CAISESSAHEAFF.

The V and J genes are TRBV5-4 and TRBJ2-7; no reliable D call. The ends were cut back, 9 bases at V and 3 bases at J, with 16 bases in the middle. Germline CDR1 and CDR2: SGHNT and YYREEE (reference sequence). The CDR3 has 13 amino acids. CDR3 in DNA: TGTGCCACCGAAAGTAGGGATAACTACGAGCAGTACTTC. Amino acids: CATESRDNYEQYF.

The chain has TRBV9 and TRBJ2-3; D may be TRBD2 (6 bases). Per the germline V gene, CDR1 is SGDLS and CDR2 is YYNGEE. Trimming shortened V by 6 bases and J by 2 bases, and 19 bases separated the two germline ends. The CDR3 has 16 residues. This chain's CDR3 is CASTKTSSPFTDTQYF. CDR3 bases: TGTGCCAGCACCAAAACTAGCTCTCCCTTCACAGATACGCAGTATTTT.

CDR3 DNA sequence: TGTGCCAGCAGTCTGGACCCGGGGGGGATGAATCAGCCCCAGCATTTT. The encoded protein is CASSLDPGGMNQPQHF. The genes are TRBV27 and TRBJ1-5; a possible D gene is TRBD1 (5 bases). V lost 5 bases and J lost 4, with 18 bases in between. CDR1 and CDR2 from the germline V gene are MNHEY and SMNVEV (reference sequence). The CDR3 length is 16 residues.

The rearrangement joins TRBV4-1 to TRBJ1-4; D is perhaps TRBD1 (6 bases). V shed 4 bases and J shed 7 bases, with 19 bases lying between them. This CDR3 comprises 16 residues. Germline V gene sequence: CDR1 MGHRA, CDR2 YSYEKL. The CDR3 loop is CASSRTTREGGEKLFF. For the CDR3, the DNA is TGCGCCAGCAGCCGCACTACAAGGGAGGGGGGTGAAAAACTGTTTTTT.

The V call is TRBV19, the J call TRBJ2-1; 8 nucleotides line up with TRBD2. With V trimmed by 7 bases and J by 5 bases, 13 bases remained unmatched. The CDR3 has 16 residues. The germline V gene encodes CDR1 LNHDA and CDR2 SQIVND (reference sequence). DNA of the CDR3: TGTGCCAGTAAAGAGAGGGGCGGGAGGTTCGACAATGAGCAGTTCTTC. Residues: CASKERGGRFDNEQFF.

The V gene is TRBV4-1, the J gene TRBJ1-2; the match to TRBD1 covers 9 bases. Per germline, CDR1 MGHRA and CDR2 YSYEKL. The length of the CDR3 is 17 residues. The ends lost 1 base at V and 6 bases at J; junction bases unmatched: 12. The CDR3 nucleotides read TGCGCCAGCAGCCAAGCTCTAGGACAGGGGAGAATTGATGGCTACACCTTC. Its protein is CASSQALGQGRIDGYTF.